Listed below are T cell receptor beta chains from one sample, sequenced in a study of molecular identifiers for immune sequencing clone quantification. MiXCR, applied by TCRdb to the PCR reads, yields one record per CDR3 protein. The sample yields about 97,000 distinct CDR3 sequences, about 35% seen once. The sequenced sample consisted of naive CD8+ T cells from blood, with Jurkat cell RNA spiked in. These receptors originate from a human donor in good health. Some libraries in this study had Jurkat cell RNA spiked in. Both conserved end residues are part of each CDR3. The order of the fields is D gene, CDR3 length, clone size, V gene, J gene, CDR3 protein, CDR3 DNA. The D gene is left open where the match is weak. Where a row states a size, it is once, few, many or the class of an expanded clone; other rows omit it.

d_gene: TRBD2; len: 16; abundance: few; v_gene: TRBV20-1; j_gene: TRBJ2-1; CDR3aa: CSARARGREIYNEQFF; CDR3nt: TGCAGTGCTAGAGCTCGCGGGAGGGAGATCTACAATGAGCAGTTCTTC
d_gene: .; len: 18; abundance: .; v_gene: TRBV28; j_gene: TRBJ2-5; CDR3aa: CASIIPLPGRPKEETQYF; CDR3nt: TGTGCCAGCATTATCCCCCTTCCGGGACGGCCGAAAGAAGAGACCCAGTACTTC
d_gene: TRBD1; len: 16; abundance: once; v_gene: TRBV24-1; j_gene: TRBJ2-2; CDR3aa: CATSGWTGGDTGEQFF; CDR3nt: TGTGCCACCAGTGGGTGGACAGGGGGAGACACCGGGGAGCAGTTTTTT
d_gene: .; len: 11; abundance: .; v_gene: TRBV10-2; j_gene: TRBJ2-5; CDR3aa: CASRTGGTQYF; CDR3nt: TGCGCCAGCAGGACAGGTGGGACCCAGTACTTC
d_gene: TRBD2; len: 15; abundance: few; v_gene: TRBV9; j_gene: TRBJ2-7; CDR3aa: CASSVGASGAYEQYF; CDR3nt: TGTGCCAGCAGCGTAGGTGCTAGCGGGGCCTACGAGCAGTACTTC
d_gene: .; len: 12; abundance: few; v_gene: TRBV12-3/TRBV12-4; j_gene: TRBJ2-1; CDR3aa: CASSLPLDRQFF; CDR3nt: TGTGCCAGCAGTTTACCACTGGACAGGCAGTTCTTC
d_gene: .; len: 15; abundance: many; v_gene: TRBV2; j_gene: TRBJ1-5; CDR3aa: CASSEQLYSNQPQHF; CDR3nt: TGTGCCAGCAGTGAACAGCTGTATAGCAATCAGCCCCAGCATTTT
d_gene: .; len: 15; abundance: few; v_gene: TRBV13; j_gene: TRBJ2-2; CDR3aa: CASSTHTPNTGELFF; CDR3nt: TGTGCCAGCAGCACCCACACGCCGAACACCGGGGAGCTGTTTTTT
d_gene: .; len: 12; abundance: .; v_gene: TRBV24-1; j_gene: TRBJ2-3; CDR3aa: CATSDFLDTQYF; CDR3nt: TGTGCCACCAGTGATTTTCTGGATACGCAGTATTTT
d_gene: .; len: 13; abundance: .; v_gene: TRBV20-1; j_gene: TRBJ2-7; CDR3aa: CSATPGTTYEQYF; CDR3nt: TGCAGTGCCACGCCCGGGACAACCTACGAGCAGTACTTC
d_gene: TRBD2; len: 16; abundance: few; v_gene: TRBV9; j_gene: TRBJ2-3; CDR3aa: CASSIGTSGGADTQYF; CDR3nt: TGTGCCAGCAGCATCGGGACTAGCGGGGGAGCGGATACGCAGTATTTT
d_gene: .; len: 13; abundance: .; v_gene: TRBV12-3/TRBV12-4; j_gene: TRBJ2-7; CDR3aa: CASTVSGDYEQYF; CDR3nt: TGTGCCAGCACAGTTTCGGGGGACTACGAGCAGTACTTC
d_gene: .; len: 14; abundance: .; v_gene: TRBV14; j_gene: TRBJ2-1; CDR3aa: CASSHLSTINEQFF; CDR3nt: TGTGCCAGCAGCCACCTTTCGACCATTAATGAGCAGTTCTTC
d_gene: TRBD2; len: 17; abundance: few; v_gene: TRBV11-2; j_gene: TRBJ2-3; CDR3aa: CASSSTSGNPSTDTQYF; CDR3nt: TGTGCCAGCAGCTCAACTAGCGGGAATCCTAGCACAGATACGCAGTATTTT
d_gene: .; len: 16; abundance: once; v_gene: TRBV11-2; j_gene: TRBJ2-3; CDR3aa: CASSMQGHYLTDTQYF; CDR3nt: TGTGCCAGCAGCATGCAGGGCCACTATCTCACAGATACGCAGTATTTT
d_gene: .; len: 11; abundance: .; v_gene: TRBV29-1; j_gene: TRBJ2-1; CDR3aa: CSVEGHLEQFF; CDR3nt: TGCAGCGTTGAAGGGCACCTAGAGCAGTTCTTC
d_gene: .; len: 11; abundance: many; v_gene: TRBV20-1; j_gene: TRBJ1-4; CDR3aa: CSASQGWKLFF; CDR3nt: TGCAGTGCTAGCCAGGGGTGGAAACTGTTTTTT
d_gene: .; len: 14; abundance: many; v_gene: TRBV18; j_gene: TRBJ2-3; CDR3aa: CASSPPQVTDTQYF; CDR3nt: TGTGCCAGCTCACCTCCACAGGTCACAGATACGCAGTATTTT
d_gene: .; len: 16; abundance: few; v_gene: TRBV28; j_gene: TRBJ2-5; CDR3aa: CASSLDTTGSLETQYF; CDR3nt: TGTGCCAGCAGTTTAGACACTACAGGGTCCTTAGAGACCCAGTACTTC
d_gene: TRBD2; len: 15; abundance: .; v_gene: TRBV29-1; j_gene: TRBJ2-7; CDR3aa: CSVDSASGGLNEQYF; CDR3nt: TGCAGCGTTGATTCAGCTAGCGGGGGGCTCAACGAGCAGTACTTC
d_gene: .; len: 16; abundance: few; v_gene: TRBV9; j_gene: TRBJ2-5; CDR3aa: CASSAPAGTPQETQYF; CDR3nt: TGTGCCAGCAGCGCCCCAGCCGGGACACCCCAAGAGACCCAGTACTTC
d_gene: .; len: 13; abundance: .; v_gene: TRBV4-1; j_gene: TRBJ1-5; CDR3aa: CAGSQDPGQPQHF; CDR3nt: TGCGCCGGCAGCCAAGACCCTGGTCAGCCCCAGCATTTT
d_gene: TRBD2; len: 17; abundance: few; v_gene: TRBV5-8; j_gene: TRBJ2-6; CDR3aa: CASSFSGTYSGANVLTF; CDR3nt: TGTGCCAGCAGCTTTAGCGGGACCTACTCTGGGGCCAACGTCCTGACTTTC